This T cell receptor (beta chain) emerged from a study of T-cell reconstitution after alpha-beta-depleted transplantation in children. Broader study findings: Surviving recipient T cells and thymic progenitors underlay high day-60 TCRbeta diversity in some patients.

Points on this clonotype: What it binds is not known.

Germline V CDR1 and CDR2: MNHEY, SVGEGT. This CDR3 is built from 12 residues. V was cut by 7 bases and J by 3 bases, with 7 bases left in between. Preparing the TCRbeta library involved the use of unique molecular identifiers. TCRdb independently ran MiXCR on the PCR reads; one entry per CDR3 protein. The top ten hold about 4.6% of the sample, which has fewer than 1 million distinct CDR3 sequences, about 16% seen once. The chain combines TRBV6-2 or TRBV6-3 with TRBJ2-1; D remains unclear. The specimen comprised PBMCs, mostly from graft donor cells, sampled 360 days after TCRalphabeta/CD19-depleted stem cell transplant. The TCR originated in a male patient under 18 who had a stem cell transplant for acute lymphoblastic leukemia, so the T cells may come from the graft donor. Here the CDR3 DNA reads TGTGCCAGCACCAGAGACTACAATGAGCAGTTCTTC. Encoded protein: CASTRDYNEQFF.